These T cell receptor beta chains were read from a single sample in a study of human thymus T cells. Generated by immunoSEQ multiplex PCR, the TCRdb table keeps only in-frame clones and is missing some. The sample records roughly 130,000 clones, about 94% being singletons. Specimen: thymus tissue. The source is a boy younger than two with a congenital heart defect but otherwise immunologically healthy. CDR3s include the opening cysteine and the closing phenylalanine or tryptophan. The order of the fields is clone size, J gene, D gene, V gene, CDR3 DNA, CDR3 protein. D genes are given only for firm matches. Size values are once, few and many counts, or a class for expanded clones, and some rows have none.

.	TRBJ1-5	.	TRBV19	TGTGCCAGTGGCCAGGGATGGAGGGACGTATCCTATCAGCCCCAGCATTTT	CASGQGWRDVSYQPQHF
.	TRBJ2-1	TRBD2	TRBV6-6	TGTGCCAGCGATAGCGGGGGGGCCTCAAATGAGCAGTTCTTC	CASDSGGASNEQFF
once	TRBJ2-6	.	TRBV5-4	TGTGCCAGCAGCTTGGTGGAGGAGCGGGCCGGGGCCAACGTCCTGACTTTC	CASSLVEERAGANVLTF
.	TRBJ1-1	.	TRBV27	TGTGCCAGCAGTACCGGACAGCCGAACACTGAAGCTTTCTTT	CASSTGQPNTEAFF
.	TRBJ2-7	TRBD1	TRBV5-1	TGCGCCAGCAGCTTGGTAGGACAGGGTTGCTACGAGCAGTACTTC	CASSLVGQGCYEQYF
.	TRBJ2-7	.	TRBV2	TGTGCCAGCAGCCCTCCGGGACAAAGGGCCTACGAGCAGTACTTC	CASSPPGQRAYEQYF
once	TRBJ2-1	TRBD2	TRBV2	TGTGCCAGCAGCGGGACTAGCGGGGGCCGTAGCTCCTACAATGAGCAGTTCTTC	CASSGTSGGRSSYNEQFF
.	TRBJ1-1	.	TRBV29-1	TGCAGCGTTGAAGATCAGGGTGACACTGAAGCTTTCTTT	CSVEDQGDTEAFF
.	TRBJ2-1	.	TRBV30	TGTGCCTGGAGCGGTGAGCGAGGGGGTGAGCAGTTCTTC	CAWSGERGGEQFF
.	TRBJ1-2	.	TRBV2	TGTGCCAGCAGTGCTGGTGGCTACACCTTC	CASSAGGYTF
.	TRBJ2-1	TRBD1	TRBV5-1	TGCGCCAGCAGCCCGAGACAGGGTGCCAGGGATGAGCAGTTCTTC	CASSPRQGARDEQFF
once	TRBJ2-7	.	TRBV6-4	TGTGCCAGCAGTCCGGCGTGGGCACCTTACTACGAGCAGTACTTC	CASSPAWAPYYEQYF
.	TRBJ2-1	TRBD2	TRBV2	TGTGCCAGCAGTGAAGCCCGGCGGGGGGAGTTCTTC	CASSEARRGEFF
once	TRBJ2-5	.	TRBV19	TGTGCCAGTAGTGAGGGGGGCCGAGAGACCCAGTACTTC	CASSEGGRETQYF
few	TRBJ1-6	.	TRBV19	TGTGCCAGTAGTCACGGTTTAAATTCTGCCCTCCACTTT	CASSHGLNSALHF
.	TRBJ2-7	.	TRBV10-1	TGCGCCAGCAACACCTCGGGGGTACCATATCCCAACTACGAGCAGTACTTC	CASNTSGVPYPNYEQYF
.	TRBJ2-5	.	TRBV7-8	TGTGCCAGCAAGGCCAGGGTGTACCAAGAGACCCAGTACTTC	CASKARVYQETQYF
.	TRBJ2-7	TRBD2	TRBV27	TGTGCCAGCAGGACTAGCGGGGGCCTCTCCTACGAGCAGTACTTC	CASRTSGGLSYEQYF